This entry lists 18 T cell receptor beta chains sequenced from one sample in a study of cytomegalovirus exposure and HLA in healthy donors. In the PCR, 60 Vbeta and 13 Jbeta primers were used. The protocol was immunoSEQ multiplex PCR, while the TCRdb copy is restricted to in-frame clones and leaves out a portion. The table has 200,000 or so clones, around 82% seen once. The material sequenced was PBMCs. Every receptor here comes from a woman between 25 and 40 years old in good health and CMV-seronegative.

J is TRBJ2-3 and V is TRBV5-1, with 9 bases fitting TRBD2. CDR1 is SGHRS and CDR2 is YFSETQ in the germline V gene. The CDR3 sequence is 16 residues long. V lost 5 bases to trimming and J lost 5 bases; unmatched junction nucleotides: 12. CDR3 nucleotides: TGCGCCAGCAGGGCCCAGTGGGCGGGGGGGCAAGATACGCAGTATTTT. Its protein is CASRAQWAGGQDTQYF.

J is TRBJ2-1 and V is TRBV4-1, with a weak D call TRBD2 (5 bases). CDR3 size: 13 residues. Trimming cost V 4 bases and J 6 bases, with 10 bases left between them. Germline CDR1 MGHRA, CDR2 YSYEKL. The CDR3 loop is CASSRRLFNEQFF. The DNA for the CDR3 is TGCGCCAGCAGCCGTAGACTATTCAATGAGCAGTTCTTC.

V and J are TRBV4-1 and TRBJ2-3, with 7 bases identical to TRBD1. Germline V gives CDR1 MGHRA, CDR2 YSYEKL. The CDR3 consists of 16 residues. J was trimmed by 1 base and V by 0 bases; bases with no gene match: 4. DNA for the CDR3: TGCGCCAGCAGCCAAGATTGGGGACAGTGCACAGATACGCAGTATTTT. This gives the protein CASSQDWGQCTDTQYF.

The chain couples TRBV5-1 to TRBJ2-7; TRBD1 matches at 7 bases. V trimming: 2 bases; J trimming: 6 bases; junction bases outside the gene matches: 5. Germline V gives CDR1 SGHRS, CDR2 YFSETQ. The CDR3 length is 13 residues. CDR3 region: CASSFSGGIEQYF. As DNA, the CDR3 is TGCGCCAGCAGCTTCTCAGGGGGAATCGAGCAGTACTTC.

The gene calls are TRBV6-4 and TRBJ1-2; 8 bases match TRBD1. The V and J ends lost 9 bases and 7 bases, in that order; junction bases with no gene match: 7. Per germline, CDR1 MRHNA and CDR2 SNTAGT. The CDR3 sequence is 12 residues long. The CDR3 sequence is CARDRERSGYTF. CDR3 bases: TGTGCCAGGGACAGGGAAAGGTCTGGCTACACCTTC.

The chain uses TRBV10-3 and TRBJ2-7; D perhaps matches TRBD2 (5 bases). Trimming pared 5 bases from V and 8 bases from J, leaving 22 bases between. The CDR3 length is 15 residues. Germline CDR1 is ENHRY and CDR2 is SYGVKD. The DNA for the CDR3 is TGTGCCATCAGTCGCGAGGGCCTAGCCCATTTGCAGCAGTACTTC. Its protein is CAISREGLAHLQQYF.

The chain employs TRBV7-8 and TRBJ1-5; 10 bases fit TRBD1. Germline lookup yields CDR1 SGHVS and CDR2 FQNEAQ. The CDR3 is 17 amino acids. With 5 bases clipped from V and 3 bases from J, the junction kept 10 bases outside the gene matches. The CDR3: CASSPRGTGAHNQPQHF. The CDR3 bases are TGTGCCAGCAGCCCTAGAGGGACAGGGGCGCACAATCAGCCCCAGCATTTT.

The chain links TRBV7-6 to TRBJ2-2; tentative D call: TRBD1 (5 bases). Germline V gene lookup returns CDR1 SGHVS and CDR2 FNYEAQ. Trimming pared 2 bases from V and 1 base from J, leaving 8 bases between. The CDR3 contains 15 residues. In nucleotides, the CDR3 is TGTGCCAGCAGCTTACTCGGACAGAACACCGGGGAGCTGTTTTTT. The encoded protein is CASSLLGQNTGELFF. Based on the CDR3 plus reference TRBV7-6 and TRBJ2-2, the full variable domain is GAGVSQSPRYKVTKRGQDVALRCDPISGHVSLYWYRQALGQGPEFLTYFNYEAQQDKSGLPNDRFSAERPEGSISTLTIQRTEQRDSAMYRCASSLLGQNTGELFFGEGSRLTVL.

V gene TRBV27 combines with J gene TRBJ2-2; TRBD1 aligns across 7 bases. The CDR3 sequence is 16 residues long. Germline V gene data show CDR1 as MNHEY and CDR2 as SMNVEV (reference sequence). V gave up 1 base and J gave up 6 bases; unmatched junction bases: 8. The CDR3 sequence is CASSLLYRGGPGELFF. CDR3 coding DNA: TGTGCCAGCAGTTTATTGTACAGGGGTGGGCCCGGGGAGCTGTTTTTT.

The chain joins TRBV2 to TRBJ1-2, with D perhaps TRBD1 (6 bases). CDR1 is SNHLY, CDR2 FYNNEI, per germline. V was pared by 6 bases and J by 1 base, with 18 bases between. CDR3 size: 16 residues. CDR3 amino acids: CASSETATGFNYGYTF. As DNA, the CDR3 is TGTGCCAGCAGCGAAACCGCGACAGGATTTAACTATGGCTACACCTTC.

This chain uses TRBV19 with TRBJ1-2; D uncertain. The V and J ends lost 7 bases and 5 bases respectively, with 8 bases between them. The germline V gene has CDR1 LNHDA and CDR2 SQIVND (reference sequence). The CDR3 spans 11 residues. In nucleotides, the CDR3 is TGTGCCAGTAACAATGAATATGGCTACACCTTC. Translation gives CASNNEYGYTF.

CDR3 in DNA: TGCGCCAGCAGCCAAGAGCGTAGCGGGGTTCGGACAGATACGCAGTATTTT. It encodes CASSQERSGVRTDTQYF. This chain joins TRBV4-1 and TRBJ2-3, with 8 bases identical to TRBD2. CDR1 and CDR2 (germline): MGHRA, YSYEKL. CDR3 length: 17 amino acids. V lost 0 bases and J lost 3; bases outside the gene matches: 8.

The chain couples TRBV13 to TRBJ2-3, with a weak D call TRBD2 (6 bases). CDR1 is PRHDT and CDR2 is FYEKMQ in the germline V gene (reference sequence). V dropped 4 bases and J dropped 3 bases, with 20 bases sitting between them. CDR3 length: 17 residues. The CDR3 nucleotides are TGTGCCAGCAGCTCCCTGGGCTCTAAGGGAGGTACAGATACGCAGTATTTT. Its translation: CASSSLGSKGGTDTQYF.

This clone was recorded a few times. At one of its ends the junction is not consistent with the germline gene, which may arise from a read error. The rearrangement links TRBV7-9 to TRBJ2-5; a weak D match, TRBD1 (5 bases). CDR3 size: 13 residues. The germline V gene encodes CDR1 SEHNR and CDR2 FQNEAQ (reference sequence). CDR3 DNA sequence: TGTTCCAGCAGCTTCGCAGGGATGAGAGAGCAGTACTTC. This codes for CSSSFAGMREQYF. The whole variable domain, remainder taken from reference TRBV7-9 and TRBJ2-5, is DTGVSQNPRHKITKRGQNVTFRCDPISEHNRLYWYRQTLGQGPEFLTYFQNEAQLEKSRLLSDRFSAERPKGSFSTLEIQRTEQGDSAMYLCSSSFAGMREQYFGPGTRLLVL.

This chain uses TRBV4-1 with TRBJ2-1, with D possibly TRBD1 on 6 matching bases. The ends were cut back, 0 bases at V and 8 bases at J, with 11 bases in the middle. The CDR3 spans 14 residues. CDR1 is MGHRA and CDR2 is YSYEKL in the germline V gene. In DNA form, the CDR3 reads TGCGCCAGCAGCCAAGACAGGGGATCGCATGAGCAGTTCTTC. The encoded protein is CASSQDRGSHEQFF.

This clone was counted a few times. The chain uses TRBV11-2 and TRBJ2-1; 9 bases are shared with TRBD2. The junction had 8 bases not matched to a gene; V was cut back by 0 bases and J by 2 bases. The germline V gene has CDR1 SGHAT and CDR2 FQNNGV. The CDR3 spans 18 residues. The CDR3 spells CASSLDLLAGSAYNEQFF. The DNA for the CDR3 is TGTGCCAGCAGCTTAGATCTCCTAGCGGGGTCTGCCTACAATGAGCAGTTCTTC.

The chain couples TRBV10-3 to TRBJ2-2, with D possibly matching TRBD2 (7 bases). The V end was cut by 6 bases, the J end by 4 bases, with 12 bases between. Germline V lookup: CDR1 ENHRY, CDR2 SYGVKD. The CDR3 length is 14 residues. The CDR3 DNA is TGTGCCATCAGGGGGGGGCCTTTCACCGGGGAGCTGTTTTTT. Translation gives CAIRGGPFTGELFF.

The genes are TRBV6-6 and TRBJ1-4; 8 bases align to TRBD1. Trimming cost V 2 bases and J 13 bases; bases outside gene matches: 12. The CDR3 has 15 amino acids. Per the germline V gene, CDR1 is MNHNY and CDR2 is SVGAGI (reference sequence). CDR3 amino acids: CASSYTDRVGEGLFF. The CDR3 bases are TGTGCCAGCAGTTACACGGACAGGGTCGGGGAGGGACTGTTTTTT.